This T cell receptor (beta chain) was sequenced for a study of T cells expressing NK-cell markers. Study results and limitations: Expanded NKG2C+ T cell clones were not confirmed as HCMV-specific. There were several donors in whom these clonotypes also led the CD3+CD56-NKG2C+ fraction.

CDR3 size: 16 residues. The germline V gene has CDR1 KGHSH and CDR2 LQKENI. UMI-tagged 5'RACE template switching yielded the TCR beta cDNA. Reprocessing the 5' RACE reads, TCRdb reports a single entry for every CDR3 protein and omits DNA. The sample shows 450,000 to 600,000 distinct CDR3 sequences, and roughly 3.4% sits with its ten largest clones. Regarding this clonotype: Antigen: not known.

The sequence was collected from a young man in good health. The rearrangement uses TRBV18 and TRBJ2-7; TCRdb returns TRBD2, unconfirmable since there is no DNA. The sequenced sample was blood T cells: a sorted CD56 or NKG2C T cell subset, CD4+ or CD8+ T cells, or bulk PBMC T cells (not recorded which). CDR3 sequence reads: CASSPGDAGARYEQYF.